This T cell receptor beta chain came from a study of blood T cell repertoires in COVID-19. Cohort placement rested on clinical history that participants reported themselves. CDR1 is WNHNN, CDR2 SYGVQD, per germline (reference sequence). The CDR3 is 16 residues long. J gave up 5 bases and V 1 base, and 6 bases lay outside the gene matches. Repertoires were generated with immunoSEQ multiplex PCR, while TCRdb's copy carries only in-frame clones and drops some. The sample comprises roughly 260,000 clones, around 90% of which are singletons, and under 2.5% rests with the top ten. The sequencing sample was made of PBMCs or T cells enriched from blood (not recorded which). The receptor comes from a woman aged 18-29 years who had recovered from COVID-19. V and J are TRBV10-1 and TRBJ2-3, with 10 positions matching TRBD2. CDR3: CASSEYASGSKDTQYF. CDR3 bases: TGCGCCAGCAGTGAGTACGCTAGCGGGAGTAAAGATACGCAGTATTTT.